This note documents a single T cell receptor (beta chain) sequence. These data originate in a study of blood T cell repertoires in COVID-19. Study background: Some COVID-19 samples were acute and others convalescent; all came from the United States, Italy and Spain.

The authors' processing: Estimation of nucleated cell counts relied on the amplification of reference gene primers. Profiling relied on immunoSEQ multiplex PCR, and the TCRdb table lists in-frame clones only, not all of them. The V and J calls and clone size are taken from that table; D and trimming were inferred from the DNA. The table includes approximately 350,000 clones, roughly 87% detected once. Recovered participants had two consecutive negative NP/OP PCR tests, healthcare professional clearance, or symptom resolution. The germline gives CDR1 SEHNR, CDR2 FQNEAQ (reference sequence). The CDR3 runs 13 residues. V dropped 6 bases and J dropped 5 bases, with 8 bases sitting between them.

The sequenced sample was PBMCs or T cells enriched from blood (not recorded which). The TCR was taken from a woman aged 25-40 years who had recovered from COVID-19. The chain has TRBV7-9 and TRBJ1-6, with D unresolved. CDR3 protein: CASRTVNNSPLHF. In DNA form, the CDR3 reads TGTGCCAGCAGAACAGTGAATAATTCACCCCTCCACTTT.